There are a few counts of the clone carrying this T cell receptor beta chain. What it recognizes is unknown. This CDR3 region has 16 residues. The V and J ends lost 0 bases and 2 bases, in that order; junction bases with no gene match: 4. The germline V gene encodes CDR1 MNHNS and CDR2 SASEGT. After template switching added a universal primer site, the resulting cDNA carried unique molecular identifiers. Each CDR3 protein is one row after TCRdb ran MiXCR on the 5' RACE reads. The table includes 350,000 or so distinct CDR3 sequences, roughly 9% detected once. The sample belongs to a study of identical twins. Whole-study results and caveats: In zero-insertion analyses, partial confounding could arise from invariant MAIT and iNKT cells. Abundant cord blood beta clonotypes carried fewer insertions; memory repertoires showed none.

The TCR sequence derives from a woman aged 50 to 60 in good health. This sequence joins TRBV6-1 and TRBJ2-5, with 9 bases identical to TRBD2. Sequences were obtained from naive T cells sorted from blood. CDR3 sequence reads: CASSEAPSGVQETQYF. CDR3 bases: TGTGCCAGCAGTGAAGCCCCTAGCGGGGTGCAAGAGACCCAGTACTTC.